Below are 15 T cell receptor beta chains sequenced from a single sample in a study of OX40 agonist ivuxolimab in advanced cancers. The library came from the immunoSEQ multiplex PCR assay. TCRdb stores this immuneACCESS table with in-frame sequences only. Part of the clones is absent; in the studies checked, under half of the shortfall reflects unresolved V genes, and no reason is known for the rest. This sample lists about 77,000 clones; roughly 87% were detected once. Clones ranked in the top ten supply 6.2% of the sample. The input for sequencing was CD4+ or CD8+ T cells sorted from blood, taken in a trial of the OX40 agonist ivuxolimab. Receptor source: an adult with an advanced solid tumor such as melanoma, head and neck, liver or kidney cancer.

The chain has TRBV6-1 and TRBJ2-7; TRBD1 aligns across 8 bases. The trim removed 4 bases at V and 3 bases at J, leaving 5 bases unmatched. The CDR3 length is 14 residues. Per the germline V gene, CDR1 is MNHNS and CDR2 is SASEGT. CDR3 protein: CASSVTQGGYEQYF. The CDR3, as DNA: TGTGCCAGCAGTGTAACACAGGGGGGCTACGAGCAGTACTTC.

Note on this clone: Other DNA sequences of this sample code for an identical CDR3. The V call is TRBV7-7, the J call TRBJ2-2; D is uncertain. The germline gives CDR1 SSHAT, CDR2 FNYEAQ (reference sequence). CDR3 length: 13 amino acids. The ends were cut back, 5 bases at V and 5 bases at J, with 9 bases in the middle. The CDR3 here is CASSPSRTGELFF. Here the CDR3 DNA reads TGTGCCAGCAGCCCGTCGCGGACCGGGGAGCTGTTTTTT.

DNA of the CDR3: TGTGCCAGCAGCGTAGGGAGTGAGCCGGGACTAGCGGGGGGGCCTTGGACCGGGGAGCTGTTTTTT. Translated, it gives CASSVGSEPGLAGGPWTGELFF. J is TRBJ2-2 and V is TRBV9; 16 positions match TRBD2. CDR1 is SGDLS, CDR2 YYNGEE, per germline. This CDR3 has 22 residues. Trimming took 0 bases from V and 5 from J; bases not matched to a gene: 16.

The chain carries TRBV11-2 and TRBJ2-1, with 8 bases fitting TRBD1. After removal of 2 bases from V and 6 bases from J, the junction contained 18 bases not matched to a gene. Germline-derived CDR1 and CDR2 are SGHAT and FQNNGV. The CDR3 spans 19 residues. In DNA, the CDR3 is TGTGCCAGCAGCTTACGCCGACAGGGGAATTCTGGAAGCCTCAATGAGCAGTTCTTC. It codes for CASSLRRQGNSGSLNEQFF.

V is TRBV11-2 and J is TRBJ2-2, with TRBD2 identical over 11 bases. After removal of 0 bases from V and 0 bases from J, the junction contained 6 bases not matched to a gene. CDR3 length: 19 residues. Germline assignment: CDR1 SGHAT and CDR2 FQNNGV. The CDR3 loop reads CASSLDRASGGTNTGELFF. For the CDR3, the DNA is TGTGCCAGCAGCTTAGATCGGGCTAGCGGGGGGACGAACACCGGGGAGCTGTTTTTT.

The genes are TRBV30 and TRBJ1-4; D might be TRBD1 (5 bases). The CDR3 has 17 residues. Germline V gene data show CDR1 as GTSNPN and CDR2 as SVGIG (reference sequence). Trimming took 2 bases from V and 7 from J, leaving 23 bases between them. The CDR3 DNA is TGTGCCTGGAGTCTTGGGGGACGCATTGGAGGTGGTGAAAAACTGTTTTTT. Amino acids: CAWSLGGRIGGGEKLFF.

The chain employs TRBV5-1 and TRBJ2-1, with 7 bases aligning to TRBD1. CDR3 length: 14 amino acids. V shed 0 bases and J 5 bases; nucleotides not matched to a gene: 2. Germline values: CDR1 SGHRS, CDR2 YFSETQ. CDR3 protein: CASSLEGANNEQFF. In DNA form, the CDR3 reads TGCGCCAGCAGCTTGGAGGGGGCCAACAATGAGCAGTTCTTC.

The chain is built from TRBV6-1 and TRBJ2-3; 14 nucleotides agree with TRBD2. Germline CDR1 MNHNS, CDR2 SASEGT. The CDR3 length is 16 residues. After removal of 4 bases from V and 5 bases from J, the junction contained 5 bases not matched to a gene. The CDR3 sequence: CASSGLAGGFLDTQYF. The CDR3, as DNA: TGTGCCAGCAGTGGACTAGCGGGAGGGTTTTTAGATACGCAGTATTTT.

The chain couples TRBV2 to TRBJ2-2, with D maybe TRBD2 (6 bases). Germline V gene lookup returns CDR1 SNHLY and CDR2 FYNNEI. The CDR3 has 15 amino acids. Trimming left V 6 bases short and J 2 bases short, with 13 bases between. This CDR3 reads CASRGGDSNTGELFF. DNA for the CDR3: TGTGCCAGCAGAGGAGGGGACTCTAACACCGGGGAGCTGTTTTTT.

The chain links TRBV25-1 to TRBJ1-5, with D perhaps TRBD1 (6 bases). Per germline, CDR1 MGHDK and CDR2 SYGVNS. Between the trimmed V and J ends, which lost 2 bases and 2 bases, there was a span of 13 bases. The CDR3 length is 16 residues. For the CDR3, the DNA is TGTGCCAGCAGTGAACCCGGACAGCGGGGCAATCAGCCCCAGCATTTT. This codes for CASSEPGQRGNQPQHF.

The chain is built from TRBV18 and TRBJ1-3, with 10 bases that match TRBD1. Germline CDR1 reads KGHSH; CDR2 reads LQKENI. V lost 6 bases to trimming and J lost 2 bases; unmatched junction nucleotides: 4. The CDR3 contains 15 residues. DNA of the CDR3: TGTGCCAGCTCCCTCGGGACAGGGGCTGGAAACACCATATATTTT. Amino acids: CASSLGTGAGNTIYF.

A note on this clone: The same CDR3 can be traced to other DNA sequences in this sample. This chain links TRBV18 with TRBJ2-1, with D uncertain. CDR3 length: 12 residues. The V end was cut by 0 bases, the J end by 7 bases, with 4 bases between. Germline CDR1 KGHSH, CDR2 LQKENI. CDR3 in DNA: TGTGCCAGCTCACCACCAGGAAATGAGCAGTTCTTC. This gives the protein CASSPPGNEQFF.

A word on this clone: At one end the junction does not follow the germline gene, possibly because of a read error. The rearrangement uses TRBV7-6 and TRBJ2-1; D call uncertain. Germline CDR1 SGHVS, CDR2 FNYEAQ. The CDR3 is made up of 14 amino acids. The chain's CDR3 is CASVRTDSYSEQFF. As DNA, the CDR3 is TGTGCCAGCGTTCGGACGGATTCCTACAGTGAGCAGTTCTTC.

The CDR3 loop reads CASSRRTGPNEQFF. The CDR3, as DNA: TGTGCCAGCAGCCGACGGACAGGGCCGAATGAGCAGTTCTTC. This chain joins TRBV11-3 and TRBJ2-1; 8 positions match TRBD1. The CDR3 is made up of 14 amino acids. Germline V CDR1 and CDR2: SGHNT, YENEEA. The V segment lost 5 bases and the J segment 7 bases; nucleotides outside the gene matches: 7.

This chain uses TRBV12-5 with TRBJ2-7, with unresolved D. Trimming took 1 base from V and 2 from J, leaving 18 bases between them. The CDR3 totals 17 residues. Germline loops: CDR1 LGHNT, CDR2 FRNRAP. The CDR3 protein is CASGLDLLGQAAYEQYF. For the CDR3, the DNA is TGTGCTAGTGGTTTGGATCTCTTAGGGCAGGCGGCCTACGAGCAGTACTTC. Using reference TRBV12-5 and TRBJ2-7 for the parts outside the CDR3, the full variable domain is DARVTQTPRHKVTEMGQEVTMRCQPILGHNTVFWYRQTMMQGLELLAYFRNRAPLDDSGMPKDRFSAEMPDATLATLKIQPSEPRDSAVYFCASGLDLLGQAAYEQYFGPGTRLTVT.